The rows below give T cell receptor beta chains drawn from one sample of a study of beta chain features in type 1 diabetes. The repertoire was sequenced with immunoSEQ multiplex PCR; TCRdb's copy has only in-frame clones and lacks some. The sample has over 700,000 clones, roughly 15% seen once. The sample taken for sequencing was naive CD4+ T cells from blood. The source of these receptors is a woman between 18 and 29 years old in good health. Each CDR3 is given with its conserved first and last residue. A D gene is named only where the DNA matches it firmly. Not every row has a clone size; where given, it reads once, few, many or a size class.

DNA,CDR3,length,D,size,J,V
TGTGCCAGCAGACCGAGAGCGGGAGGGGGGGAGACCCAGTACTTC,CASRPRAGGGETQYF,15,TRBD2,few,TRBJ2-5,TRBV7-2
TGTGCCAGCAGCTCAAACCGCAAATCCACAGATACGCAGTATTTT,CASSSNRKSTDTQYF,15,-,-,TRBJ2-3,TRBV7-8
TGTGCCAGCAGCGCGACCCACTCGGACAGGGGGCACGAGCAGTACTTC,CASSATHSDRGHEQYF,16,TRBD1,-,TRBJ2-7,TRBV9
TGTGCCAGCTCACCCGGGACAGCGCTGATCTCTGGGGCCAACGTCCTGACTTTC,CASSPGTALISGANVLTF,18,TRBD1,-,TRBJ2-6,TRBV18
TGTGCCAGCAGCTCCCAGAGGGCTAGAAGTTTCATAGGGACCCAGTACTTC,CASSSQRARSFIGTQYF,17,-,few,TRBJ2-5,TRBV5-6
TGTGCCAGCAGCCCAACCGGGACAGGGGACAATGAGCAGTTCTTC,CASSPTGTGDNEQFF,15,TRBD1,few,TRBJ2-1,TRBV5-4
TGTGCCAGCAGTGATAGTGGGATCAGCACAGATACGCAGTATTTT,CASSDSGISTDTQYF,15,-,few,TRBJ2-3,TRBV25-1
TGTGCCAGCAGTTTCGGCCTCCATGAAAAACTGTTTTTT,CASSFGLHEKLFF,13,-,-,TRBJ1-4,TRBV28
TGTGCCAGCAGCTCTTCCGGGACAGAGTACAATGAGCAGTTCTTC,CASSSSGTEYNEQFF,15,TRBD1,-,TRBJ2-1,TRBV7-9
TGTGCCAGCAGTCAAGGTAATAGCGGGTACTCCTACGAGCAGTACTTC,CASSQGNSGYSYEQYF,16,TRBD2,few,TRBJ2-7,TRBV25-1
TGTGCCAGCAGCCGCCCTTTAGCGGATACGCAGTATTTT,CASSRPLADTQYF,13,-,few,TRBJ2-3,TRBV7-2
TGTGCCAGCAGCACCACGCCCGGGGGGCGCCTCTATGGCTACACCTTC,CASSTTPGGRLYGYTF,16,-,few,TRBJ1-2,TRBV7-8
TGTGCCAGCAGCCAGCCCGGACAGGGCGACACTGAAGCTTTCTTT,CASSQPGQGDTEAFF,15,TRBD1,-,TRBJ1-1,TRBV4-2
TGTGCCAGCAGCTTTGAAGGTGGTGGGGAGCTGTTTTTT,CASSFEGGGELFF,13,-,-,TRBJ2-2,TRBV7-3
TGTGCCAGTAGCGACAGTTACAATGAGCAGTTCTTC,CASSDSYNEQFF,12,-,few,TRBJ2-1,TRBV19
TGTGCCAGCAGTCCCCTGGCACTAGCGGGTTGGAACACAGATACGCAGTATTTT,CASSPLALAGWNTDTQYF,18,TRBD2,few,TRBJ2-3,TRBV27
TGTGCCAGCAGTCGAGACAGGGCGCAAGAGACCCAGTACTTC,CASSRDRAQETQYF,14,TRBD1,-,TRBJ2-5,TRBV6-5
TGTGCCAGCAGCCCCGGGACAGGGTCCTACGAGCAGTACTTC,CASSPGTGSYEQYF,14,TRBD1,few,TRBJ2-7,TRBV28
TGTGCCAGTAGTTTGACTAGCGACCTTTACGAGCAGTACTTC,CASSLTSDLYEQYF,14,TRBD2,-,TRBJ2-7,TRBV19
TGTGCCAGCAGTTTTGGGACTAGCGGGACTGGGGTCGTCGAGCAGTACTTC,CASSFGTSGTGVVEQYF,17,TRBD2,-,TRBJ2-7,TRBV7-9
TGTGCCAGCAGCACCCGACTAGCGGGAGTCACAGATACGCAGTATTTT,CASSTRLAGVTDTQYF,16,TRBD2,few,TRBJ2-3,TRBV25-1
TGCGCCAGCAGCGCAACGACAGGGCCTTTTACCCCTTTCTTT,CASSATTGPFTPFF,14,TRBD1,-,TRBJ1-1,TRBV5-1
TGTGCCAGCTCACGACGTGGGACTAGCGTAAGCTCCTACAATGAGCAGTTCTTC,CASSRRGTSVSSYNEQFF,18,TRBD2,-,TRBJ2-1,TRBV18
TGTGCCAGTAGTAACCCCGGACAGATAAATGAAAAACTGTTTTTT,CASSNPGQINEKLFF,15,-,few,TRBJ1-4,TRBV19
TGTGCCAGCAGCCCACCCAGCGGGAGGGCCTACAATGAGCAGTTCTTC,CASSPPSGRAYNEQFF,16,TRBD2,-,TRBJ2-1,TRBV7-2
TGTGCCAGCAGTCCCTGGGACGGAAAACCGAATCAGCCCCAGCATTTT,CASSPWDGKPNQPQHF,16,-,-,TRBJ1-5,TRBV28
TGTGCCAGCAGTTCACAGGGGCTAGGAGAGACCCAGTACTTC,CASSSQGLGETQYF,14,TRBD1,few,TRBJ2-5,TRBV27
TGTGCCAGCGTTACTCTAGCGGGAGCTACCTACGAGCAGTACTTC,CASVTLAGATYEQYF,15,TRBD2,few,TRBJ2-7,TRBV6-1
TGCAGCGTCCGACGGACTAGCGGGATCTACGAGCAGTACTTC,CSVRRTSGIYEQYF,14,TRBD2,-,TRBJ2-7,TRBV29-1
TGTGCCAGCTCGGGCACAACCGGGGAGCTGTTTTTT,CASSGTTGELFF,12,-,many,TRBJ2-2,TRBV7-9
TGTGCCAGCTCACCCTCAGGGGGTCGAAACACCATATATTTT,CASSPSGGRNTIYF,14,TRBD1,few,TRBJ1-3,TRBV18
TGTGCCAGCAAATCGGGCGGGGGGGCAGATACGCAGTATTTT,CASKSGGGADTQYF,14,TRBD2,-,TRBJ2-3,TRBV7-2
TGTGCCAGCTCACCACCCCAGGGGGTCGTCTCCTACAATGAGCAGTTCTTC,CASSPPQGVVSYNEQFF,17,TRBD1,-,TRBJ2-1,TRBV18
TGTGCCAGCAGCTGGAGCCAGGGTGGATCCTACGAGCAGTACTTC,CASSWSQGGSYEQYF,15,-,-,TRBJ2-7,TRBV7-2
TGTGCCACCAGCAGAGGAAGCGGGAGGGGCACAGATACGCAGTATTTT,CATSRGSGRGTDTQYF,16,TRBD2,-,TRBJ2-3,TRBV15
TGTGCCAGCAGACCGGGACAGATTAGCTACGAGCAGTACTTC,CASRPGQISYEQYF,14,TRBD1,-,TRBJ2-7,TRBV28
TGTGCCAGCAGCTTAGTCACGGGTTTGTACTTC,CASSLVTGLYF,11,-,-,TRBJ2-4,TRBV11-2
TGCGCCAGCAGCCAAGACCGTGTTCACCAAGAGACCCAGTACTTC,CASSQDRVHQETQYF,15,-,few,TRBJ2-5,TRBV4-1
TGCGCCAGCAGCCAAGAAGTACAGGGGACCTACGAGCAGTACTTC,CASSQEVQGTYEQYF,15,TRBD1,-,TRBJ2-7,TRBV4-1
TGCGCCAGCAGCGAAAGCCAGTTTACAGCGGTCGACGAGCAGTACTTC,CASSESQFTAVDEQYF,16,-,-,TRBJ2-7,TRBV4-3
TGCGCCAGCAGCTTGGCTAGCGGAGATTACAATGAGCAGTTCTTC,CASSLASGDYNEQFF,15,TRBD2,-,TRBJ2-1,TRBV5-1